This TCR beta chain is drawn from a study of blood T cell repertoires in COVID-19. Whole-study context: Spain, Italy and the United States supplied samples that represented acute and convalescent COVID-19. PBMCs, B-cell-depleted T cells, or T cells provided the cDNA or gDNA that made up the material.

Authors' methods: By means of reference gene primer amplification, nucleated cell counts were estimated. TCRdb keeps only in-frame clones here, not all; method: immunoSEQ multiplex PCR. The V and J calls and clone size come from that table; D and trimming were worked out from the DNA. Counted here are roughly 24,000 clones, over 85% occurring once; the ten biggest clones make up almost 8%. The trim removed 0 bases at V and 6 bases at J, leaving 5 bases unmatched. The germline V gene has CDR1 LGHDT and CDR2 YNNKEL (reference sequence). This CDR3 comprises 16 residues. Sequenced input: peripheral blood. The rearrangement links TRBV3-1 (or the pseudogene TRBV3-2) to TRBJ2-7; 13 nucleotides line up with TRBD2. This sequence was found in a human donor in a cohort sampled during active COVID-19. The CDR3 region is CASSQEFTSGRVEQYF. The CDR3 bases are TGTGCCAGCAGCCAAGAGTTTACTAGCGGGAGGGTCGAGCAGTACTTC.